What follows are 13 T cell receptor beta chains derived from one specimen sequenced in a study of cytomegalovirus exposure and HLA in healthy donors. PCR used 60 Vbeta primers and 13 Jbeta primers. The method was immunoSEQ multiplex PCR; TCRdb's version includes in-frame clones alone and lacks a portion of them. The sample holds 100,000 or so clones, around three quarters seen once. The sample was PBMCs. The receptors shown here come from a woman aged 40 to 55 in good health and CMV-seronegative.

The CDR3 DNA is TGTGCCAGCGGGAGCGACAGGGTCAATCAGCCCCAGCATTTT. Translated: CASGSDRVNQPQHF. The V call is TRBV2, the J call TRBJ1-5, with 7 nucleotides matching TRBD1. Germline V gene lookup returns CDR1 SNHLY and CDR2 FYNNEI. CDR3 length equals 14 residues. V lost 8 bases to trimming and J lost 3 bases; unmatched junction nucleotides: 7.

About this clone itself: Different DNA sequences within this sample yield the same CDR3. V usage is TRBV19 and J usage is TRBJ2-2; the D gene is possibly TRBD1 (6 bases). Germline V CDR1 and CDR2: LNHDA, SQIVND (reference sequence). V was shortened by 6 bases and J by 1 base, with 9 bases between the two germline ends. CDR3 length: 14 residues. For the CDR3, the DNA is TGTGCCAGTAGCATGACAGGGAACACCGGGGAGCTGTTTTTT. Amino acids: CASSMTGNTGELFF.

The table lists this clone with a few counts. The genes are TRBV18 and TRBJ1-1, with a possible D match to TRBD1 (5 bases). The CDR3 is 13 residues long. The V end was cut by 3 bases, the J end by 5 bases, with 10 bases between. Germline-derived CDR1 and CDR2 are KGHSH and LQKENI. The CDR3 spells CASSPQRTTEAFF. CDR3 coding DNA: TGTGCCAGCTCACCGCAACGGACAACTGAAGCTTTCTTT. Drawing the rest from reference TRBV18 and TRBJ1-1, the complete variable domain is NAGVMQNPRHLVRRRGQEARLRCSPMKGHSHVYWYRQLPEEGLKFMVYLQKENIIDESGMPKERFSAEFPKEGPSILRIQQVVRGDSAAYFCASSPQRTTEAFFGQGTRLTVV.

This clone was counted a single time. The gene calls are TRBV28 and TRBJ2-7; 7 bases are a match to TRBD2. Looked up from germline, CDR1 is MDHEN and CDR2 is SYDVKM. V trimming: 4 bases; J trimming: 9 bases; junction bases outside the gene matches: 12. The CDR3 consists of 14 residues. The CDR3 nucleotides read TGTGCCAGCAGTTCATTAGCGGGTGCCCCGATGCAGTACTTC. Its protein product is CASSSLAGAPMQYF.

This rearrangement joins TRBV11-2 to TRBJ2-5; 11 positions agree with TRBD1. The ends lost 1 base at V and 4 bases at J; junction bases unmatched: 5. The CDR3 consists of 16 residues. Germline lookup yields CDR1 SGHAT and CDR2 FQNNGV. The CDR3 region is CASSLGTGGFAETQYF. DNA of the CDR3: TGTGCCAGCAGCTTAGGGACAGGGGGCTTTGCAGAGACCCAGTACTTC.

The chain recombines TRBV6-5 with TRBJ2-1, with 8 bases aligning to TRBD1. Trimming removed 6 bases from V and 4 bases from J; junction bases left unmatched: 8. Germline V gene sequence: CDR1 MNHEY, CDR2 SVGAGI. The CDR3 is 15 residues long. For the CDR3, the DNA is TGTGCCAGCAGGCGGGACAGGAGCACTTACAATGAGCAGTTCTTC. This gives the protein CASRRDRSTYNEQFF.

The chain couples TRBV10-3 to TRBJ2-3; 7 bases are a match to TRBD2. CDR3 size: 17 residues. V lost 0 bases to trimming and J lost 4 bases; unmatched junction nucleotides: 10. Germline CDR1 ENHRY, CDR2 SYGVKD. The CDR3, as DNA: TGTGCCATCAGTGAGTCTGCGGTTGACCGGGAGGCAGATACGCAGTATTTT. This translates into CAISESAVDREADTQYF.

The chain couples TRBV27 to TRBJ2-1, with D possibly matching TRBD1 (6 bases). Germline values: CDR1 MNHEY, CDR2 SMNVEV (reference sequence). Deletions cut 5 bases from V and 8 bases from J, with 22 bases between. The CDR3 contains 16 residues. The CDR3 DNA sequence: TGTGCCAGCAGTCCCAGCCACGGACAGAGGGGCGATGAGCAGTTCTTC. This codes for CASSPSHGQRGDEQFF.

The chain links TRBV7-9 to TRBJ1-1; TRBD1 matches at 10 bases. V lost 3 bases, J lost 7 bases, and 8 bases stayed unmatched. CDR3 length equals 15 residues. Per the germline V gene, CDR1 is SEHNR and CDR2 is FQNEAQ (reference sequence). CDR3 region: CASSFTGTGAGEAFF. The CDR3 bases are TGTGCCAGCAGCTTTACCGGGACAGGGGCAGGTGAAGCTTTCTTT.

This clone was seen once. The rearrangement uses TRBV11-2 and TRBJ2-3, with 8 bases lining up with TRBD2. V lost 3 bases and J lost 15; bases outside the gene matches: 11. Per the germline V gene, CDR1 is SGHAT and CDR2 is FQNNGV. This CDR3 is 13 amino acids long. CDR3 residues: CASSLAGTRSNYF. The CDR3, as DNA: TGTGCCAGCAGCTTGGCCGGGACTAGGAGTAACTATTTT.

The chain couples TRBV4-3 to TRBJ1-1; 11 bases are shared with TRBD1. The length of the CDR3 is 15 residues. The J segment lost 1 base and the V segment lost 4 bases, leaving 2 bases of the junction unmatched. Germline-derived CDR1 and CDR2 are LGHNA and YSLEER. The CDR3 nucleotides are TGCGCCAGCAGCCGGACAGGGGGCAGGAACACTGAAGCTTTCTTT. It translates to CASSRTGGRNTEAFF.

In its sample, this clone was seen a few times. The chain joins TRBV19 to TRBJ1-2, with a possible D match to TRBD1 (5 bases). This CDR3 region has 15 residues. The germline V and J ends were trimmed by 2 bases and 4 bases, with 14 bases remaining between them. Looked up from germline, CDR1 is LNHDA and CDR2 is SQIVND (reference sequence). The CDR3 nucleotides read TGTGCCAGTAGTATAAATTCGGGACTGGCCTATGGCTACACCTTC. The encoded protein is CASSINSGLAYGYTF.

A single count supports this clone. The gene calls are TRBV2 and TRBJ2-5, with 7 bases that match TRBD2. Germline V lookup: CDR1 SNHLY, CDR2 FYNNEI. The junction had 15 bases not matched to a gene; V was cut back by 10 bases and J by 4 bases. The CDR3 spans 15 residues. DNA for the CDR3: TGTGCCACCGAAGGGGCGGGAGATAGCGGAGAGACCCAGTACTTC. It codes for CATEGAGDSGETQYF.